Each of the 7 T cell receptor beta chains below was sequenced from the same sample in a study of blood T cell repertoires in COVID-19. TCRdb's copy holds only in-frame clones and misses some; the assay was immunoSEQ multiplex PCR. This table has over 110,000 clones, about four fifths appearing once. What was sequenced was peripheral blood. The origin of the receptors is a man aged 65 to 85 who had recovered from COVID-19.

The rearrangement links TRBV3-1 (or the pseudogene TRBV3-2) to TRBJ1-2; 8 bases are shared with TRBD1. This CDR3 is built from 13 residues. CDR1 LGHDT and CDR2 YNNKEL come from the germline V gene (reference sequence). The junction had 6 bases not matched to a gene; V was cut back by 4 bases and J by 8 bases. CDR3 nucleotide sequence: TGTGCCAGCAGCCTAACGGACAGGGACGGCTACACCTTC. Residues: CASSLTDRDGYTF.

The V call is TRBV27, the J call TRBJ2-1; a weak D match, TRBD2 (5 bases). The CDR3 spans 15 residues. V dropped 5 bases and J dropped 12 bases, with 23 bases sitting between them. The germline V gene has CDR1 MNHEY and CDR2 SMNVEV (reference sequence). CDR3 coding DNA: TGTGCCAGCAGTCTCGAGGGAAGCGGTTTAGGGTGGCAGTTCTTC. This gives the protein CASSLEGSGLGWQFF.

V is TRBV6-2 or TRBV6-3 and J is TRBJ2-5; TRBD2 aligns across 8 bases. The V and J ends lost 4 bases and 0 bases, in that order; junction bases with no gene match: 7. CDR1 is MNHEY, CDR2 SVGEGT, per germline. The CDR3 covers 16 residues. The CDR3 DNA reads as TGTGCCAGCAGTTCCCCAGCGGGAGCCCACCAAGAGACCCAGTACTTC. Translating gives CASSSPAGAHQETQYF.

This rearrangement joins TRBV4-1 to TRBJ1-2, with 7 positions matching TRBD1. The CDR3 totals 16 residues. V lost 6 bases to trimming and J lost 3 bases; unmatched junction nucleotides: 13. The germline V gene encodes CDR1 MGHRA and CDR2 YSYEKL. DNA for the CDR3: TGCGCCAGCAGACCAACCGGAAGACAGGGCTACTATGGCTACACCTTC. This sequence encodes CASRPTGRQGYYGYTF.

This clone was observed a few times. The chain is built from TRBV19 and TRBJ1-5; no clear D. Germline V gene data show CDR1 as LNHDA and CDR2 as SQIVND (reference sequence). Trimming cost V 2 bases and J 4 bases, with 18 bases left between them. CDR3 length: 17 residues. As DNA, the CDR3 is TGTGCCAGTAGTATATATACGAGGCCTAACACTAATCAGCCCCAGCATTTT. Translated, it gives CASSIYTRPNTNQPQHF. Full variable domain (missing parts from reference TRBV19 and TRBJ1-5): DGGITQSPKYLFRKEGQNVTLSCEQNLNHDAMYWYRQDPGQGLRLIYYSQIVNDFQKGDIAEGYSVSREKKESFPLTVTSAQKNPTAFYLCASSIYTRPNTNQPQHFGDGTRLSIL.

The V and J genes are TRBV7-3 and TRBJ1-1; D is ambiguous. Trimming removed 4 bases from V and 5 bases from J, with 11 bases in between. The CDR3 covers 13 residues. The germline V gene has CDR1 SGHTA and CDR2 FQGTGA. The CDR3 loop is CASSSGRGTEAFF. In nucleotides, the CDR3 is TGTGCCAGCAGCTCCGGACGCGGGACTGAAGCTTTCTTT.

The rearrangement joins TRBV27 to TRBJ2-1; possible D gene TRBD2, 5 bases. The CDR3 runs to 15 residues. Trimming cost V 4 bases and J 4 bases, with 14 bases left between them. Germline V CDR1 and CDR2: MNHEY, SMNVEV (reference sequence). For the CDR3, the DNA is TGTGCCAGCAGTTATTCTAGCCCGCATTACAATGAGCAGTTCTTC. This sequence encodes CASSYSSPHYNEQFF.